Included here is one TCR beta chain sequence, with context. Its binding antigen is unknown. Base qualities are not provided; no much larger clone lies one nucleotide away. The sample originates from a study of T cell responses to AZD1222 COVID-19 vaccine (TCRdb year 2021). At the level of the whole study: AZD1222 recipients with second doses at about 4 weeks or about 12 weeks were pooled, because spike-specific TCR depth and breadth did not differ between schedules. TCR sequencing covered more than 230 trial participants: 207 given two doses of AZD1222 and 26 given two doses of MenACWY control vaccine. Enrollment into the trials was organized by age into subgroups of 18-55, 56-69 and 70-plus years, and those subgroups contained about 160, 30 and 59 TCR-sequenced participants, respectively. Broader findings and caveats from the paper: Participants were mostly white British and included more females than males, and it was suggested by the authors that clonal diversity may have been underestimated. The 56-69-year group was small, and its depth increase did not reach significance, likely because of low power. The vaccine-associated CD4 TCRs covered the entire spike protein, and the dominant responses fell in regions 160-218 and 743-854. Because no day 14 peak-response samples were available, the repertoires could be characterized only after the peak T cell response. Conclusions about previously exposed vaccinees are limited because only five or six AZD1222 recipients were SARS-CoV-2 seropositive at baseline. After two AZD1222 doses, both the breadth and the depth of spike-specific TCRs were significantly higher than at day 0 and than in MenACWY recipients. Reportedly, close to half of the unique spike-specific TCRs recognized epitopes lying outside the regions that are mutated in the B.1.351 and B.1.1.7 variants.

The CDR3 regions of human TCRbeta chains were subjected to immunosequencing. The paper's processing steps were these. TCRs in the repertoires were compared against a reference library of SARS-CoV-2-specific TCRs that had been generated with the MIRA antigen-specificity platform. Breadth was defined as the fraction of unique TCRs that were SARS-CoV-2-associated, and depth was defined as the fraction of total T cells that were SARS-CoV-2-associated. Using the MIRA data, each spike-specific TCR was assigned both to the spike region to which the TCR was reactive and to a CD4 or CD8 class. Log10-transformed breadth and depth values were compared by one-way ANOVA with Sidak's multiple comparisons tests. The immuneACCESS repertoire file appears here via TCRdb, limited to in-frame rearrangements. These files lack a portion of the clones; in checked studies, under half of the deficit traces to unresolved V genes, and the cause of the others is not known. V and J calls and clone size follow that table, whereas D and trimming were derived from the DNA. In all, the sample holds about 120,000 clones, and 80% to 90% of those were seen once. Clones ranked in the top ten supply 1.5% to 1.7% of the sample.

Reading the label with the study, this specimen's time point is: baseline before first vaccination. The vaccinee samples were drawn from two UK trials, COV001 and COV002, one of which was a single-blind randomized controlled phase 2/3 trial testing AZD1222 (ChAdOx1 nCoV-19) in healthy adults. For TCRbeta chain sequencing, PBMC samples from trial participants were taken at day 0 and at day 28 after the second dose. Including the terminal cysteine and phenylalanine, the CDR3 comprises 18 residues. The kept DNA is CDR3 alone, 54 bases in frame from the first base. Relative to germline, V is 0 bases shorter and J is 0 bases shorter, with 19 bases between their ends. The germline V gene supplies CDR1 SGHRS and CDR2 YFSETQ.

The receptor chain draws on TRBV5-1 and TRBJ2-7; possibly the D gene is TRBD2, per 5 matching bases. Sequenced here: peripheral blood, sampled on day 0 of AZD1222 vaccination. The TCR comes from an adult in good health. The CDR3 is CASSLEPTTRVHSYEQYF. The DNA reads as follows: TGCGCCAGCAGCTTGGAACCAACCACTAGGGTTCACTCCTACGAGCAGTACTTC.